This entry is about one T cell receptor (beta chain). Its target is not known. This entry belongs to a study of cytomegalovirus exposure and HLA in healthy donors. Study results and limitations: Rare TCR sequences dominated, though some public TCRs recurred in many donors.

V trimming: 4 bases; J trimming: 2 bases; junction bases outside the gene matches: 13. This CDR3 region has 18 residues. Germline V gene sequence: CDR1 SGHAT, CDR2 FQNNGV. Here immunoSEQ multiplex PCR was the method, and the copy in TCRdb shows in-frame clones only, minus some. The table includes some 78,000 clones, 96% detected once. This receptor was taken from a man aged 18 to 30 in good health and CMV-seropositive. The chain joins TRBV11-2 to TRBJ2-1, with 8 bases matching TRBD2. The sample taken for sequencing was PBMCs. CDR3 amino acids: CASSSYRVGRATYNEQFF. The DNA of the CDR3 is TGTGCCAGCAGCTCCTACCGTGTCGGGAGGGCCACCTACAATGAGCAGTTCTTC.